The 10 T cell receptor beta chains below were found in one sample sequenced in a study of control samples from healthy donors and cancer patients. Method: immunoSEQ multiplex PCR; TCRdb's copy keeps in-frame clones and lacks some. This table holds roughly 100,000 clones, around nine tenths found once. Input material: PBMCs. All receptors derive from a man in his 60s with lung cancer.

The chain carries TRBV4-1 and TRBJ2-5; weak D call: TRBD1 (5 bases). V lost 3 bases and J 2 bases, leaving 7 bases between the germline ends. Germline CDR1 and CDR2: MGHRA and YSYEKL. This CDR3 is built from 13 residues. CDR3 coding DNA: TGCGCCAGCAGCCAGCCAGGGCAAGAGACCCAGTACTTC. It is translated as CASSQPGQETQYF.

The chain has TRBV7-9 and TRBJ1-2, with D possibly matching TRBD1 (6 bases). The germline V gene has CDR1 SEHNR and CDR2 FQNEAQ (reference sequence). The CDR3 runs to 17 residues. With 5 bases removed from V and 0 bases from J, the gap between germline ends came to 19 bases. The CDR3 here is CASSHNIPGAANYGYTF. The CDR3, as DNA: TGTGCCAGCAGCCACAATATTCCGGGGGCAGCTAACTATGGCTACACCTTC.

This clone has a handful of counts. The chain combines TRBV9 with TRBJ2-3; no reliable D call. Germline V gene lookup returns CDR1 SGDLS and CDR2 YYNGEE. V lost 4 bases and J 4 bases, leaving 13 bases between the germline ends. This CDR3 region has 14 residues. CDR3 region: CASSIGVSADTQYF. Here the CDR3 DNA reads TGTGCCAGCAGCATTGGGGTAAGCGCAGATACGCAGTATTTT.

The CDR3 DNA sequence: TGTGCCAGCAGCTTCTTACGGGACAGGGAGACAGATACGCAGTATTTT. It translates to CASSFLRDRETDTQYF. The V gene is TRBV5-4, the J gene TRBJ2-3; 9 nucleotides align to TRBD1. The CDR3 consists of 16 residues. Germline CDR1 reads SGHNT; CDR2 reads YYREEE (reference sequence). The J segment lost 3 bases and the V segment lost 2 bases, leaving 7 bases of the junction unmatched.

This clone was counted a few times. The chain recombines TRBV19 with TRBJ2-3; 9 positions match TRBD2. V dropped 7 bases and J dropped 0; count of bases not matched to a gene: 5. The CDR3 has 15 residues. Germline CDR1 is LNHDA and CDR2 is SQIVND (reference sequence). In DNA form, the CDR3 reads TGTGCCAGTAAGTGGAGCGGGGGGAGCACAGATACGCAGTATTTT. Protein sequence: CASKWSGGSTDTQYF.

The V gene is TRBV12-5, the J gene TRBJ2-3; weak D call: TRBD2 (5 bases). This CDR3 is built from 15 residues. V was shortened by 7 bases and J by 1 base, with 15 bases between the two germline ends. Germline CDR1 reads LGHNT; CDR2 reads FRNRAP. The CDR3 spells CASAPGVIGTDTQYF. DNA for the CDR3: TGTGCTAGTGCCCCCGGGGTGATAGGCACAGATACGCAGTATTTT.

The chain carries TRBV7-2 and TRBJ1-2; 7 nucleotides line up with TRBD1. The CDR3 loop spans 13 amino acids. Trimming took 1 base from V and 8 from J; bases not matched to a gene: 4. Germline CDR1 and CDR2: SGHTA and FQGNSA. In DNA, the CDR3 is TGTGCCAGCAGCTTAGAGGGGGCGCGGGGCTACACCTTC. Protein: CASSLEGARGYTF.

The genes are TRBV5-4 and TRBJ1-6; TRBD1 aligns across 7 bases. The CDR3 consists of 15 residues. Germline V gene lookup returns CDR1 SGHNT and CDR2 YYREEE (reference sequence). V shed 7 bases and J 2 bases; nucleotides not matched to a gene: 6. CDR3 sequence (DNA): TGTGCCAGCTCAGGGGGGGACACCTATAATTCACCCCTCCACTTT. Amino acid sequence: CASSGGDTYNSPLHF.

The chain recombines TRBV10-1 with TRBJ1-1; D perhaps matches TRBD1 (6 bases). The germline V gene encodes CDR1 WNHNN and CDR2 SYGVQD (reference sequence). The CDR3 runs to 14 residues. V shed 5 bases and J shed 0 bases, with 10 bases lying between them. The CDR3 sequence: CASSPDSMNTEAFF. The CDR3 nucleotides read TGCGCCAGCAGTCCGGACAGCATGAACACTGAAGCTTTCTTT.

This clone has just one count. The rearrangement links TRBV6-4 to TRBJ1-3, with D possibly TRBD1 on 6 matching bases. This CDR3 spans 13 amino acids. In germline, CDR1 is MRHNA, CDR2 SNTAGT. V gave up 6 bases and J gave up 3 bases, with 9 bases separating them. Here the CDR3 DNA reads TGTGCCAGCAGCTCAGGGGTTGGAAACACCATATATTTT. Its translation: CASSSGVGNTIYF.